This passage covers 18 T cell receptor beta chains from one sample sequenced in a study of blood T cell repertoires in COVID-19. Repertoires were generated with immunoSEQ multiplex PCR, while TCRdb's copy carries only in-frame clones and drops some. The sample holds 170,000 or so clones; about 72% are singletons and the top ten take 15% to 20%. The sample consisted of PBMCs or T cells enriched from blood (not recorded which). These receptors were collected from a woman in her 50s who had recovered from COVID-19.

This clone was detected a few times. The genes are TRBV11-3 and TRBJ2-6, with a possible D match to TRBD1 (5 bases). This CDR3 is 18 amino acids long. The germline V and J ends were trimmed by 0 bases and 0 bases, with 12 bases remaining between them. In germline, CDR1 is SGHNT, CDR2 YENEEA. The CDR3 is CASSLDARDCSGANVLTF. CDR3 bases: TGTGCCAGCAGCTTAGATGCCAGGGATTGCTCTGGGGCCAACGTCCTGACTTTC.

This chain joins TRBV29-1 and TRBJ2-7; the D gene is possibly TRBD1 (8 bases). Germline CDR1 and CDR2: SQVTM and ANQGSEA. The CDR3 is made up of 14 amino acids. V was trimmed by 5 bases and J by 1 base, leaving 15 bases between them. The DNA of the CDR3 is TGCAGCGTTTACGGACAGGGACTATCCTACGAGCAGTACTTC. The encoded protein is CSVYGQGLSYEQYF.

CDR3 in amino acids: CASSLGSGHPNTEAFF. The CDR3 DNA reads TGTGCCAGCAGCTTGGGTTCTGGACACCCGAACACTGAAGCTTTCTTT. The V call is TRBV5-5, the J call TRBJ1-1; a weak D match, TRBD1 (5 bases). The V gene lost 0 bases and the J gene lost 1 base, with 13 bases spanning the gap. CDR1 and CDR2 from the germline V gene are SGHKS and YYEKEE (reference sequence). The CDR3 is made up of 16 amino acids.

This rearrangement joins TRBV28 to TRBJ2-7, with TRBD2 matching 7 bases. The CDR3 is 15 amino acids. Germline CDR1 reads MDHEN; CDR2 reads SYDVKM. The V gene end was trimmed by 5 bases and the J gene end by 7 bases; junction bases not matched to a gene: 14. The CDR3, as DNA: TGTGCCAGCAGTCCAACGGGGGGACCCCTTACTGAGCAGTACTTC. Residues: CASSPTGGPLTEQYF.

This chain connects TRBV11-2 to TRBJ2-7, with TRBD2 identical over 7 bases. Germline V gene data show CDR1 as SGHAT and CDR2 as FQNNGV. Trimming removed 1 base from V and 5 bases from J; junction bases left unmatched: 8. The CDR3 consists of 15 residues. CDR3 sequence reads: CASSLVRGSYHEQYF. The CDR3 region has the DNA TGTGCCAGCAGCTTAGTCCGCGGGAGTTACCACGAGCAGTACTTC. Complete variable domain (other parts from reference TRBV11-2 and TRBJ2-7): EAGVAQSPRYKIIEKRQSVAFWCNPISGHATLYWYQQILGQGPKLLIQFQNNGVVDDSQLPKDRFSAERLKGVDSTLKIQPAKLEDSAVYLCASSLVRGSYHEQYFGPGTRLTVT.

The chain recombines TRBV4-3 with TRBJ2-1, with D perhaps TRBD2 (6 bases). V was clipped by 0 bases and J by 2 bases, with 17 bases between them. This CDR3 region has 18 residues. Per germline, CDR1 LGHNA and CDR2 YSLEER. CDR3 residues: CASSQEGSLASPYNEQFF. In nucleotides, the CDR3 is TGCGCCAGCAGCCAAGAGGGGTCCCTAGCGAGCCCCTACAATGAGCAGTTCTTC.

The gene calls are TRBV7-6 and TRBJ2-1; 10 bases map to TRBD2. The germline V gene has CDR1 SGHVS and CDR2 FNYEAQ. The junction had 6 bases not matched to a gene; V was cut back by 5 bases and J by 5 bases. The CDR3 is 15 residues long. CDR3 amino acids: CASSTPSGSDNEQFF. CDR3 nucleotides: TGTGCCAGCAGCACCCCTAGCGGGAGTGACAATGAGCAGTTCTTC.

The gene calls are TRBV4-3 and TRBJ2-2, with D perhaps TRBD2 (6 bases). The CDR3 spans 16 residues. The V gene lost 3 bases and the J gene lost 2 bases, with 13 bases spanning the gap. Germline CDR1 is LGHNA and CDR2 is YSLEER. The DNA for the CDR3 is TGCGCCAGCAGCCAGGAACCGGGAGTCAACACCGGGGAGCTGTTTTTT. This sequence encodes CASSQEPGVNTGELFF.

Written as DNA, the CDR3 is TGCAGCGTGACCTCTAGCGGGAGGTCCAATGAGCAGTTCTTC. It is translated as CSVTSSGRSNEQFF. The chain employs TRBV29-1 and TRBJ2-1; TRBD2 matches 11 bases. The CDR3 is 14 amino acids. The germline V gene encodes CDR1 SQVTM and CDR2 ANQGSEA. V gave up 6 bases and J gave up 6 bases; unmatched junction bases: 7.

This clone was seen a few times. The J gene is TRBJ2-1, the V gene TRBV27; perhaps TRBD2 as D (6 bases). This CDR3 has 17 amino acids. Trimming shortened V by 5 bases and J by 0 bases, and 17 bases separated the two germline ends. Germline V lookup: CDR1 MNHEY, CDR2 SMNVEV (reference sequence). CDR3 coding DNA: TGTGCCAGCAGTCCGCGGCGGTTCGGGAGCTCCTACAATGAGCAGTTCTTC. This codes for CASSPRRFGSSYNEQFF.

To note about this clone: This same CDR3 is encoded by further DNA sequences in the sample. The rearrangement uses TRBV5-6 and TRBJ2-5; D is ambiguous. Trimming cost V 2 bases and J 2 bases, with 7 bases left between them. The CDR3 consists of 13 residues. Looked up from germline, CDR1 is SGHDT and CDR2 is YYEEEE. This CDR3 reads CASSLRFQETQYF. The CDR3, as DNA: TGTGCCAGCAGCTTACGGTTTCAAGAGACCCAGTACTTC.

This clone showed up just once. This chain uses TRBV27 with TRBJ1-2, with 7 bases identical to TRBD1. V was pared by 5 bases and J by 8 bases, with 11 bases of the junction left unmatched. The CDR3 contains 14 residues. In germline, CDR1 is MNHEY, CDR2 SMNVEV (reference sequence). CDR3 loop: CASSPRDSHVGYTF. The CDR3 DNA sequence: TGTGCCAGCAGTCCCCGGGACAGCCATGTAGGCTACACCTTC.

The genes are TRBV24-1 and TRBJ2-7; 8 positions agree with TRBD2. CDR3 size: 14 residues. V gave up 5 bases and J gave up 5 bases; unmatched junction bases: 7. CDR1 is KGHDR, CDR2 SFDVKD, per germline. This CDR3 reads CATSGREGRDEQYF. The CDR3 bases are TGTGCCACCAGTGGACGGGAGGGCCGGGACGAGCAGTACTTC.

V and J are TRBV19 and TRBJ2-1; perhaps TRBD1 as D (5 bases). Per the germline V gene, CDR1 is LNHDA and CDR2 is SQIVND (reference sequence). The CDR3 is 16 amino acids. Trimming left V 4 bases short and J 3 bases short, with 16 bases between. The CDR3 spells CASSNFGRANYNEQFF. CDR3 sequence (DNA): TGTGCCAGTAGTAACTTCGGCAGGGCTAACTACAATGAGCAGTTCTTC.

The chain has TRBV25-1 and TRBJ2-1, with TRBD2 identical over 7 bases. CDR3 length equals 13 residues. Trimming at V came to 10 bases and at J to 3 bases, leaving 6 bases not matched to a gene. Looked up from germline, CDR1 is MGHDK and CDR2 is SYGVNS. CDR3 loop: CATGLSDYNEQFF. The CDR3 bases are TGTGCCACGGGACTAAGTGACTACAATGAGCAGTTCTTC.

This chain uses TRBV6-1 with TRBJ1-5; 8 bases are shared with TRBD1. V was clipped by 0 bases and J by 6 bases; unmatched bases: 4. The CDR3 is 15 residues long. Germline CDR1 is MNHNS and CDR2 is SASEGT. The CDR3 protein is CASSEATGVGQPQHF. DNA for the CDR3: TGTGCCAGCAGTGAAGCGACAGGGGTAGGTCAGCCCCAGCATTTT.

The chain combines TRBV7-2 with TRBJ2-3; D is possibly TRBD1 (7 bases). Deletions cut 0 bases from V and 8 bases from J, with 18 bases between. The CDR3 covers 16 residues. Germline assignment: CDR1 SGHTA and CDR2 FQGNSA. The DNA of the CDR3 is TGTGCCAGCAGCTTAGCCCGGACAGGAGGGAGAGGTACGCAGTATTTT. Translation: CASSLARTGGRGTQYF. The complete variable domain, with remaining parts taken from reference TRBV7-2 and TRBJ2-3, reads GAGVSQSPSNKVTEKGKDVELRCDPISGHTALYWYRQSLGQGLEFLIYFQGNSAPDKSGLPSDRFSAERTGGSVSTLTIQRTQQEDSAVYLCASSLARTGGRGTQYFGPGTRLTVL.

This chain links TRBV7-8 with TRBJ2-7; tentatively, D is TRBD2 (5 bases). The CDR3 has 13 amino acids. Germline loops: CDR1 SGHVS, CDR2 FQNEAQ. Trimming cost V 7 bases and J 0 bases, with 10 bases left between them. The chain's CDR3 is CASTGRASYEQYF. The DNA for the CDR3 is TGTGCCAGCACGGGAAGAGCCTCCTACGAGCAGTACTTC.